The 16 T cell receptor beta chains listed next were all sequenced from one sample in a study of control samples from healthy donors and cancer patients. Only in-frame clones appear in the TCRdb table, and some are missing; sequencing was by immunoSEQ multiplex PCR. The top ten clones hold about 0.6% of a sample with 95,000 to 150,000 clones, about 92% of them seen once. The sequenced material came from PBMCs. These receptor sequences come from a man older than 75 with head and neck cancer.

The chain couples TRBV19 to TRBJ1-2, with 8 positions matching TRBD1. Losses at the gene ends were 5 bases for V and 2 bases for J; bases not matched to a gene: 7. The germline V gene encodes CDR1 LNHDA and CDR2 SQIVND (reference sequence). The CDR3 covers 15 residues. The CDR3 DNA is TGTGCCAGTAGTCCGCGACAGGGGCGGAACTATGGCTACACCTTC. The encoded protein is CASSPRQGRNYGYTF.

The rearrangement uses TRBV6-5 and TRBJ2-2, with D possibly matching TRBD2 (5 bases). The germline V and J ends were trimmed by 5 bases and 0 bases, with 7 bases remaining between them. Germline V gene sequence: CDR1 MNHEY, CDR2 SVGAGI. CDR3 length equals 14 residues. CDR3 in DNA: TGTGCCAGCAGTCGCGGGTCGAACACCGGGGAGCTGTTTTTT. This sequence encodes CASSRGSNTGELFF.

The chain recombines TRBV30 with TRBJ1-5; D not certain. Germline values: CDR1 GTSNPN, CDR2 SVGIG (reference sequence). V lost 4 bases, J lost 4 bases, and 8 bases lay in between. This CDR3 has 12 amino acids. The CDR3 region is CAWNSLNQPQHF. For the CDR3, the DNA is TGTGCCTGGAATTCCCTTAATCAGCCCCAGCATTTT.

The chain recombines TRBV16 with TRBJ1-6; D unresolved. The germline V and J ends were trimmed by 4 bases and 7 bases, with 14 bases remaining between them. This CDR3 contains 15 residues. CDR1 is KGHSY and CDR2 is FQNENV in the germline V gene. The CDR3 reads CASSPRTRLNSPLHF. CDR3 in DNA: TGTGCCAGCAGCCCGCGGACTAGGTTAAATTCACCCCTCCACTTT.

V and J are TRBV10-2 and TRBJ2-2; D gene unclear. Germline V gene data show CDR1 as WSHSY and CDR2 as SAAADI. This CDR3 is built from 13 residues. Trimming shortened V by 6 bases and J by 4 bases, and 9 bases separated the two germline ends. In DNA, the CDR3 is TGCGCCAGCAGGGAAACATTCACCGGGGAGCTGTTTTTT. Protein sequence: CASRETFTGELFF.

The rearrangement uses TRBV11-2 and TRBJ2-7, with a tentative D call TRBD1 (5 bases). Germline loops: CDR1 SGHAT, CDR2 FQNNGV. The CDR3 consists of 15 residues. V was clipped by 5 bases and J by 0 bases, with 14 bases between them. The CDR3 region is CASSLHRSSSYEQYF. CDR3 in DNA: TGTGCCAGCAGCCTCCACAGGAGTTCCTCCTACGAGCAGTACTTC.

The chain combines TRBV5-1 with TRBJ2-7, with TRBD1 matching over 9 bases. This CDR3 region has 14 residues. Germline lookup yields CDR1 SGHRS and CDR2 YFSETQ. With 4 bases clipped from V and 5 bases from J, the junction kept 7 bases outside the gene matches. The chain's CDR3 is CASSGTGGLDEQYF. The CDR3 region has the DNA TGCGCCAGCAGCGGAACAGGGGGCCTGGACGAGCAGTACTTC.

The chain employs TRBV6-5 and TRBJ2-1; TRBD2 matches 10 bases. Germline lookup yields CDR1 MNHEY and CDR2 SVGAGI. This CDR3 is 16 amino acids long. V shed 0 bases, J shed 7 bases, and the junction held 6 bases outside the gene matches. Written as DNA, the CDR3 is TGTGCCAGCAGTTACTCCAGCGGGAGGGGGGATAATGAGCAGTTCTTC. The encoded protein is CASSYSSGRGDNEQFF.

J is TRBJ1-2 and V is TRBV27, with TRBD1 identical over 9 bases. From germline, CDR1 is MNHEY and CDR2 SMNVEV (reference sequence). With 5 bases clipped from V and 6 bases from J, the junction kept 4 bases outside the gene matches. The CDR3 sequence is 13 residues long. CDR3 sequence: CASSAQGAHGYTF. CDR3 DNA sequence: TGTGCCAGCAGTGCACAGGGGGCTCATGGCTACACCTTC.

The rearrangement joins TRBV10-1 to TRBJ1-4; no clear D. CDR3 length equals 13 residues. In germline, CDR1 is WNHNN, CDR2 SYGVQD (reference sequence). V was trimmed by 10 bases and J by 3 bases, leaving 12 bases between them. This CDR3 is CATLGKANEKLFF. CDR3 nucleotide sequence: TGCGCCACCCTTGGTAAGGCTAATGAAAAACTGTTTTTT.

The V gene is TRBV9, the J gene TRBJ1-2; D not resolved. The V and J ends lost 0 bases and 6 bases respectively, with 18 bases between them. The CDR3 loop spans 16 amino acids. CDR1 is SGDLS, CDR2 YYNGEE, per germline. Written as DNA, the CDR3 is TGTGCCAGCAGCGTAGCTGTTGGACTGGAGGTCGATGGCTACACCTTC. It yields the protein CASSVAVGLEVDGYTF.

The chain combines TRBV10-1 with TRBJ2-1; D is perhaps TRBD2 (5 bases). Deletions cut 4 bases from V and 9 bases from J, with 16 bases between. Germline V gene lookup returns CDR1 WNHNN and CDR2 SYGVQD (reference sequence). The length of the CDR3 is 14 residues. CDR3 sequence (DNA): TGCGCCAGCAGTGTGGCTAGTGGACTGAGTGAGCAGTTCTTC. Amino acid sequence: CASSVASGLSEQFF.

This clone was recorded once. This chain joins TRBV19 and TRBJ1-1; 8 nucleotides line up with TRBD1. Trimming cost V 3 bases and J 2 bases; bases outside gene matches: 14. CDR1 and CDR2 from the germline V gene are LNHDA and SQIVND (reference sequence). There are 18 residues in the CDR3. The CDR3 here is CASSIPPTGARVNTEAFF. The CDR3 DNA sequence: TGTGCCAGTAGTATCCCCCCGACAGGGGCTCGGGTAAACACTGAAGCTTTCTTT. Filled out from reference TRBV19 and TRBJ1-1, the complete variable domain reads DGGITQSPKYLFRKEGQNVTLSCEQNLNHDAMYWYRQDPGQGLRLIYYSQIVNDFQKGDIAEGYSVSREKKESFPLTVTSAQKNPTAFYLCASSIPPTGARVNTEAFFGQGTRLTVV.

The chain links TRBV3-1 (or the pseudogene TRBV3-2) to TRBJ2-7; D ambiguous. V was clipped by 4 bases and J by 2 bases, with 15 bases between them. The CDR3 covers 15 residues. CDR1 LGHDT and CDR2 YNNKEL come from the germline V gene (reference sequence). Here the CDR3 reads CASSPFIRNTYEQYF. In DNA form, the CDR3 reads TGTGCCAGCAGCCCCTTCATCAGAAACACCTACGAGCAGTACTTC.

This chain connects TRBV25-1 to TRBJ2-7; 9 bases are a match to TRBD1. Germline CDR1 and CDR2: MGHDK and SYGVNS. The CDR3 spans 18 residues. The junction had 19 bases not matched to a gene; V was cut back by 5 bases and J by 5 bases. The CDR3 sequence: CASSTRDRAALFTHEQYF. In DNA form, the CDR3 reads TGTGCCAGCAGTACACGGGACAGGGCTGCCCTCTTTACCCACGAGCAGTACTTC.

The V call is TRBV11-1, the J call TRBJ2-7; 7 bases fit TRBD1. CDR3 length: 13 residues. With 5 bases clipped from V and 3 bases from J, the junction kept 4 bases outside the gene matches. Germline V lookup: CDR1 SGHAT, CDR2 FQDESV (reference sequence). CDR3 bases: TGTGCCAGCAGCCCTACAGGGGACTACGAGCAGTACTTC. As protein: CASSPTGDYEQYF.